This entry describes one T cell receptor (beta chain). Its specificity is unknown. TCRdb keeps only in-frame clones here, not all; method: immunoSEQ multiplex PCR. The repertoire holds 150,000 to 200,000 clones, about 84% seen once, with more than 1.1% in the top ten. J lost 3 bases, V lost 4 bases, and 7 bases had no gene match. CDR3 length: 17 amino acids. Germline lookup yields CDR1 SGHRS and CDR2 YFSETQ. This sample was included in a study of cytomegalovirus exposure and HLA in healthy donors. About the study: A later analysis reported the 120 validation repertoires used the same platform as the 500 to 800 first-cohort repertoires. The study's findings and limits: A list of 150 or so TCR beta chains associated with cytomegalovirus was given. There were three CMV-associated chains whose specificity for CMV antigens was confirmed in vitro.

The clonotype originates from a young woman in good health and CMV-seronegative. The sample comprised PBMCs. The chain joins TRBV5-1 to TRBJ2-3; 14 bases line up with TRBD2. In DNA form, the CDR3 reads TGCGCCAGCAGCCCGACTAGCGGGGGGGCCGGAACAGATACGCAGTATTTT. Its protein product is CASSPTSGGAGTDTQYF.